This T cell receptor beta chain was found in a study of tumor T cells in aggressive B-cell lymphoma. This clone was found once. Trimming cost V 3 bases and J 0 bases, with 8 bases left between them. The length of the CDR3 is 14 residues. From germline, CDR1 is SEHNR and CDR2 FQNEAQ (reference sequence). Profiled with immunoSEQ multiplex PCR; TCRdb holds only in-frame clones, not every one. The profile covers 3,000 to 4,500 clones, with 94% appearing a single time and approximately 2.1% taken by the ten largest. The TCR originated in an adult with diffuse large B cell lymphoma. Sequenced sample: tumor tissue. The V and J genes are TRBV7-9 and TRBJ1-1; D is ambiguous. Written as DNA, the CDR3 is TGTGCCAGCAGCTTCGGTAGCTTGAACACTGAAGCTTTCTTT. Its protein is CASSFGSLNTEAFF.